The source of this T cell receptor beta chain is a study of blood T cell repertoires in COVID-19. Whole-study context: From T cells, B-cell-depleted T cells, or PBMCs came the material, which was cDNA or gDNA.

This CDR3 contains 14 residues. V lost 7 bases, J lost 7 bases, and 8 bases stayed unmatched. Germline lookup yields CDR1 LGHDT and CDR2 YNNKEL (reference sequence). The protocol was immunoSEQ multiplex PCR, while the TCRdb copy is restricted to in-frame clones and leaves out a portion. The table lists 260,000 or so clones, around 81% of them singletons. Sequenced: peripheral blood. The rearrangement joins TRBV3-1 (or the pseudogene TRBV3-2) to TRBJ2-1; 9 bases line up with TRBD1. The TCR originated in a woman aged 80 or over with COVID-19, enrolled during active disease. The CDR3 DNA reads TGTGCCAGCAAAGGGACAGGGAGAACAAATGAGCAGTTCTTC. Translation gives CASKGTGRTNEQFF.